This entry is about one T cell receptor beta chain. This sample was included in a study of radiotherapy plus CTLA-4 blockade in lung cancer. Background on the study: Disease control reached 30% to 35%, with objective responses in 15% to 20%.

J was trimmed by 3 bases and V by 8 bases; bases with no gene match: 6. Germline values: CDR1 WSHSY, CDR2 SAAADI. This CDR3 has 13 residues. TCRdb's copy holds only in-frame clones and misses some; the assay was immunoSEQ multiplex PCR. This sample has about 100,000 clones, with 83% found just once. The TCR comes from a human donor with non-small cell lung cancer who had stable disease on radiotherapy plus ipilimumab. The rearrangement joins TRBV10-2 to TRBJ2-5; TRBD1 matches at 7 bases. The sample consisted of peripheral blood, taken from a patient treated with radiotherapy plus ipilimumab. The CDR3 loop is CASGDRAKETQYF. CDR3 DNA sequence: TGCGCCAGCGGAGACAGGGCGAAAGAGACCCAGTACTTC.